This T cell receptor beta chain was observed in a study of cytomegalovirus exposure and HLA in healthy donors. Remarks on this clone: Its antigen is still unknown.

The germline CDR1 and CDR2 sequences are SEHNR and FQNEAQ (reference sequence). The germline V and J ends were trimmed by 2 bases and 6 bases, with 13 bases remaining between them. The CDR3 loop spans 14 amino acids. Study-level findings and limits: It was fewer than 200 TCR beta chains that were listed as cytomegalovirus-associated.

The assay was immunoSEQ multiplex PCR, and TCRdb's table has in-frame clones only and misses some. Here the sample spans fewer than 250,000 clones, around 90% being singletons. Source material: PBMCs. This TCR was sampled from a woman aged 18-29 years in good health and CMV-seropositive. The chain carries TRBV7-9 and TRBJ1-2; a possible D gene is TRBD1 (6 bases). In DNA form, the CDR3 reads TGTGCCAGCAGCTTAACTACAGGGAGCGATGGCTACACCTTC. Its protein product is CASSLTTGSDGYTF.